This entry lists 17 T cell receptor beta chains sequenced from one sample in a study of long-term antiretroviral therapy in people with HIV. Sequencing relied on immunoSEQ assay v3.0, run at survey level. TCRdb keeps only in-frame clones here, not all; method: immunoSEQ multiplex PCR. The sample contains 13,000 to 15,000 clones, around 80% of which appear only once. This specimen consisted of unsorted PBMCs, obtained 3.1 years after starting antiretroviral therapy. All receptors come from a man aged 35 to 55 with HIV.

The rearrangement uses TRBV29-1 and TRBJ2-3; D may be TRBD1 (5 bases). In germline, CDR1 is SQVTM, CDR2 ANQGSEA. Trimming left V 0 bases short and J 0 bases short, with 13 bases between. The CDR3 runs to 16 residues. Here the CDR3 reads CSVEDRQGYSTDTQYF. CDR3 coding DNA: TGCAGCGTTGAAGATAGGCAGGGCTATAGCACAGATACGCAGTATTTT.

The chain uses TRBV19 and TRBJ1-2; TRBD1 aligns across 8 bases. V lost 5 bases and J lost 5; bases outside the gene matches: 13. This CDR3 comprises 16 residues. Germline loops: CDR1 LNHDA, CDR2 SQIVND (reference sequence). The CDR3 loop is CASSPEDRVVGYGYTF. CDR3 nucleotide sequence: TGTGCCAGTAGTCCGGAGGACAGGGTAGTTGGTTATGGCTACACCTTC.

J is TRBJ1-2 and V is TRBV6-6; TRBD1 might be the D (5 bases). CDR3 length: 16 amino acids. Germline CDR1 and CDR2: MNHNY and SVGAGI (reference sequence). V dropped 7 bases and J dropped 3 bases, with 21 bases sitting between them. CDR3 in amino acids: CASTPVRQGTYYGYTF. The CDR3 coding sequence is TGTGCCAGCACCCCCGTCCGCCAAGGGACTTACTATGGCTACACCTTC.

The chain has TRBV9 and TRBJ1-4; 9 bases match TRBD1. The CDR3 is 15 amino acids. Germline V gives CDR1 SGDLS, CDR2 YYNGEE. V lost 4 bases, J lost 8 bases, and 9 bases stayed unmatched. The CDR3 reads CASSTPQGAYEKLFF. CDR3 bases: TGTGCCAGCAGCACCCCACAGGGGGCTTACGAAAAACTGTTTTTT. The full variable domain, in which reference TRBV9 and TRBJ1-4 provide the parts outside the CDR3, is DSGVTQTPKHLITATGQRVTLRCSPRSGDLSVYWYQQSLDQGLQFLIQYYNGEERAKGNILERFSAQQFPDLHSELNLSSLELGDSALYFCASSTPQGAYEKLFFGSGTQLSVL.

The chain carries TRBV13 and TRBJ1-3, with D possibly TRBD1 on 5 matching bases. CDR1 is PRHDT and CDR2 is FYEKMQ in the germline V gene (reference sequence). The length of the CDR3 is 15 residues. Trimming pared 3 bases from V and 2 bases from J, leaving 11 bases between. This CDR3 reads CASSFNMDTGNTIYF. In DNA, the CDR3 is TGTGCCAGCAGCTTTAATATGGACACTGGAAACACCATATATTTT.

The chain joins TRBV30 to TRBJ1-1; D is undetermined. The CDR3 contains 15 residues. Deletions cut 3 bases from V and 0 bases from J, with 14 bases between. Germline V gene sequence: CDR1 GTSNPN, CDR2 SVGIG (reference sequence). For the CDR3, the DNA is TGTGCCTGGAGCCACAGTCGCTACATGAACACTGAAGCTTTCTTT. This translates into CAWSHSRYMNTEAFF.

Only one count was recorded for this clone. The CDR3 bases are TGTGCCAGCAGCTTGGGGGACAGGGGACTCTATGGCTACACCTTC. Protein: CASSLGDRGLYGYTF. The V gene is TRBV5-6, the J gene TRBJ1-2, with 10 nucleotides matching TRBD1. CDR1 and CDR2 (germline): SGHDT, YYEEEE. The CDR3 has 15 residues. J lost 4 bases, V lost 0 bases, and 3 bases had no gene match.

The chain employs TRBV27 and TRBJ1-2, with D uncertain. V was clipped by 8 bases and J by 4 bases, with 14 bases between them. The CDR3 is made up of 13 amino acids. The germline gives CDR1 MNHEY, CDR2 SMNVEV (reference sequence). The DNA for the CDR3 is TGTGCCAGCGGGTCAATCGCGCGCTATGGCTACACCTTC. Translated: CASGSIARYGYTF.

The rearrangement links TRBV10-1 to TRBJ2-1; D call uncertain. Trimming took off 10 bases at V and 0 bases at J, with 13 bases between the two ends. CDR1 WNHNN and CDR2 SYGVQD come from the germline V gene (reference sequence). CDR3 length: 14 residues. This chain's CDR3 is CATLRQHSYNEQFF. Here the CDR3 DNA reads TGCGCCACCCTGCGGCAGCACTCCTACAATGAGCAGTTCTTC.

The chain uses TRBV28 and TRBJ1-4; a possible D gene is TRBD1 (5 bases). Germline CDR1 reads MDHEN; CDR2 reads SYDVKM. There are 14 residues in the CDR3. The V gene lost 2 bases and the J gene lost 7 bases, with 11 bases spanning the gap. CDR3 bases: TGTGCCAGCAGTTTAGAGGGGCTGGGTGAAAAACTGTTTTTT. The encoded protein is CASSLEGLGEKLFF.

The chain combines TRBV7-9 with TRBJ2-3; D remains ambiguous. V lost 3 bases and J lost 0, with 1 base in between. CDR3 length: 12 residues. CDR1 is SEHNR and CDR2 is FQNEAQ in the germline V gene (reference sequence). The CDR3 reads CASSFSTDTQYF. CDR3 coding DNA: TGTGCCAGCAGCTTCAGCACAGATACGCAGTATTTT. Full variable domain (rest looked up from reference TRBV7-9 and TRBJ2-3): DTGVSQNPRHKITKRGQNVTFRCDPISEHNRLYWYRQTLGQGPEFLTYFQNEAQLEKSRLLSDRFSAERPKGSFSTLEIQRTEQGDSAMYLCASSFSTDTQYFGPGTRLTVL.

This rearrangement joins TRBV30 to TRBJ1-1; D is unresolved. The CDR3 has 11 residues. Germline values: CDR1 GTSNPN, CDR2 SVGIG (reference sequence). V dropped 3 bases and J dropped 10 bases, with 12 bases sitting between them. The chain's CDR3 is CAWSPTAGAFF. CDR3 nucleotides: TGTGCCTGGAGCCCTACAGCGGGAGCTTTCTTT.

This clone turned up a few times. At the DNA level, this CDR3 is encoded by other sequences in the same sample as well. The chain recombines TRBV29-1 with TRBJ1-1; perhaps TRBD1 as D (6 bases). Trimming shortened V by 6 bases and J by 2 bases, and 10 bases separated the two germline ends. Looked up from germline, CDR1 is SQVTM and CDR2 is ANQGSEA. The length of the CDR3 is 12 residues. The CDR3 region has the DNA TGCAGCGTAGGACAGACCAACACTGAAGCTTTCTTT. Its translation is CSVGQTNTEAFF.

This clone was found a few times. V is TRBV27 and J is TRBJ1-1; D not resolved. CDR3 length: 13 amino acids. CDR1 and CDR2 (germline): MNHEY, SMNVEV (reference sequence). Trimming removed 5 bases from V and 10 bases from J, with 17 bases in between. This CDR3 is CASSPLRWPGAFF. Here the CDR3 DNA reads TGTGCCAGCAGTCCCCTGAGGTGGCCGGGAGCTTTCTTT.

This clone was seen a single time. V usage is TRBV9 and J usage is TRBJ2-3; D possibly corresponds to TRBD1 (6 bases). The CDR3 has 18 residues. Deletions cut 0 bases from V and 3 bases from J, with 20 bases between. Looked up from germline, CDR1 is SGDLS and CDR2 is YYNGEE. CDR3 sequence: CASSVAETGDIRTDTQYF. The CDR3 DNA follows: TGTGCCAGCAGCGTAGCTGAGACTGGGGACATACGTACAGATACGCAGTATTTT.

The CDR3: CASSYRSYGNYEQYF. The DNA of the CDR3 is TGTGCCAGCAGTTACAGATCTTACGGGAACTACGAGCAGTACTTC. This chain joins TRBV6-5 and TRBJ2-7; TRBD2 is a possible D gene (5 bases). This CDR3 contains 15 residues. CDR1 and CDR2 from the germline V gene are MNHEY and SVGAGI. V was trimmed by 2 bases and J by 3 bases, leaving 14 bases between them.

This clone turned up a few times. The sample holds other DNA sequences that translate to the same CDR3. The rearrangement uses TRBV13 and TRBJ2-7; 9 bases line up with TRBD1. CDR3 size: 15 residues. V dropped 3 bases and J dropped 4; count of bases not matched to a gene: 7. From germline, CDR1 is PRHDT and CDR2 FYEKMQ (reference sequence). The CDR3 protein is CASSLGQGGAYEQYF. In nucleotides, the CDR3 is TGTGCCAGCAGCTTGGGACAGGGTGGGGCTTACGAGCAGTACTTC.